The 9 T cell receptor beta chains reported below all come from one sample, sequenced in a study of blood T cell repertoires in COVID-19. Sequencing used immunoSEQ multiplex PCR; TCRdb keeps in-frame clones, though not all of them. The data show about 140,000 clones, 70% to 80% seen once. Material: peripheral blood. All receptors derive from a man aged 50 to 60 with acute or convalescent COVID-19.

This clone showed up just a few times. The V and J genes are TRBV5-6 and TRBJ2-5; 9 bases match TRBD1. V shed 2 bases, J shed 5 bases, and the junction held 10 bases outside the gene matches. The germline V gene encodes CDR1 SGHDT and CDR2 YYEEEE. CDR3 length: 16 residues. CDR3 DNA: TGTGCCAGCAGCTTACAGGGGGCGGAGTTCTATGAGACCCAGTACTTC. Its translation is CASSLQGAEFYETQYF. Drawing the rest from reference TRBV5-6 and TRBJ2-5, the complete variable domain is DAGVTQSPTHLIKTRGQQVTLRCSPKSGHDTVSWYQQALGQGPQFIFQYYEEEERQRGNFPDRFSGHQFPNYSSELNVNALLLGDSALYLCASSLQGAEFYETQYFGPGTRLLVL.

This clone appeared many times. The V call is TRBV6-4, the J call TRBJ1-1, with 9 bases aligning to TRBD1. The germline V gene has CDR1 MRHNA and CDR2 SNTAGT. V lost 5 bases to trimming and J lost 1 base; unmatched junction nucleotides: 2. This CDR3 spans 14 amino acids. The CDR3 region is CASSKDRGNTEAFF. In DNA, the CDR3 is TGTGCCAGCAGTAAGGACAGGGGGAACACTGAAGCTTTCTTT.

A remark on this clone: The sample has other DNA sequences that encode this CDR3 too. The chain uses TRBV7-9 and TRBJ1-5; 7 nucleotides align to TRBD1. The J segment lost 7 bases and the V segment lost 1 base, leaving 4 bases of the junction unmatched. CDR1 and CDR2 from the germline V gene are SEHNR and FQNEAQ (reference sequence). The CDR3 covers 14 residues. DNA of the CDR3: TGTGCCAGCAGCTTAGGGACAGGCGAACAGCCCCAGCATTTT. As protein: CASSLGTGEQPQHF.

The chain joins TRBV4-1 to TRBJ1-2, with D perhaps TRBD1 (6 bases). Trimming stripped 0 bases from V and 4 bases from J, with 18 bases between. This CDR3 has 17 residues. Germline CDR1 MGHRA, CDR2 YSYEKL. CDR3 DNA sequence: TGCGCCAGCAGCCAAGAAGGTGGGGGGGCATCCGTCTATGGCTACACCTTC. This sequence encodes CASSQEGGGASVYGYTF.

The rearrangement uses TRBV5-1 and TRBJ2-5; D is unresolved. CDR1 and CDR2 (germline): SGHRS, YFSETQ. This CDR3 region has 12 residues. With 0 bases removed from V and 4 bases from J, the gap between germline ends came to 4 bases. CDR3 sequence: CASSLVRETQYF. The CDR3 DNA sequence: TGCGCCAGCAGCTTGGTGCGAGAGACCCAGTACTTC. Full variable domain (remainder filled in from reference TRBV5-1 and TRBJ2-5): KAGVTQTPRYLIKTRGQQVTLSCSPISGHRSVSWYQQTPGQGLQFLFEYFSETQRNKGNFPGRFSGRQFSNSRSEMNVSTLELGDSALYLCASSLVRETQYFGPGTRLLVL.

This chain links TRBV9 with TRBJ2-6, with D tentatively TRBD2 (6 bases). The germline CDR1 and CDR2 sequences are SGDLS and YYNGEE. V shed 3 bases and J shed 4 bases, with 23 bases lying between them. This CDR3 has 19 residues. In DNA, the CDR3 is TGTGCCAGCAGCGAGCCCCTGGGGCGGAGGGGCGCCGGGGCCAACGTCCTGACTTTC. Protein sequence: CASSEPLGRRGAGANVLTF.

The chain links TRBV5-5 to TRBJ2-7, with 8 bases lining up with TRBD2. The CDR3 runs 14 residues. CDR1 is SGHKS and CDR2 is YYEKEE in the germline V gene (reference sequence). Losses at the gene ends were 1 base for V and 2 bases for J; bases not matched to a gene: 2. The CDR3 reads CASSLYGGAYEQYF. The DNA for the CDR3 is TGTGCCAGCAGCTTGTACGGGGGGGCCTACGAGCAGTACTTC.

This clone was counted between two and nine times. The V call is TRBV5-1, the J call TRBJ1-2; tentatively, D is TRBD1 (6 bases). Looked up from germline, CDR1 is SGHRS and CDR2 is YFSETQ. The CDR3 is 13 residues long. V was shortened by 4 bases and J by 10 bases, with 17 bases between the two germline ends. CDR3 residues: CASSEQQGEFYTF. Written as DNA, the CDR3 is TGCGCCAGCAGCGAACAACAGGGAGAGTTCTACACCTTC.

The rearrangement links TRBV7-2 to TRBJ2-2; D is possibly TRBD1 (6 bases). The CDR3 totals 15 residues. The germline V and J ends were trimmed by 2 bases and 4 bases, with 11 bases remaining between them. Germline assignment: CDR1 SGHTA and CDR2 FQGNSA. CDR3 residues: CASSLTRTVTGELFF. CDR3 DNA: TGTGCCAGCAGCTTAACCCGGACAGTCACCGGGGAGCTGTTTTTT.